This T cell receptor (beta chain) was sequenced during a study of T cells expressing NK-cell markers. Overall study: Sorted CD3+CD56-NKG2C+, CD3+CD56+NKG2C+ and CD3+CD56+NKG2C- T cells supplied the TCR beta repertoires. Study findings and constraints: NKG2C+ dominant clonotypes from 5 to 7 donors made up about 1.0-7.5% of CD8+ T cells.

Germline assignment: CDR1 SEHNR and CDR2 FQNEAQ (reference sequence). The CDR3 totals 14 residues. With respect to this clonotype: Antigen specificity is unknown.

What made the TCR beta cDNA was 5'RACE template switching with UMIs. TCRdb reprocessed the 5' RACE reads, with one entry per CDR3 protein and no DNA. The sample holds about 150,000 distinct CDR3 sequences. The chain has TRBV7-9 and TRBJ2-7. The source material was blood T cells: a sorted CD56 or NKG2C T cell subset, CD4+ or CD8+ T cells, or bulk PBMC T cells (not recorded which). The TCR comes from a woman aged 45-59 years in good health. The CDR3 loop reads CASSFSGLPYEQYF.